This TCR beta chain is drawn from a study of breast tumors, draining lymph nodes, adjacent tissues. Overall study findings and caveats: The data were judged consistent with most tumor T cells coming from lymph node and expanding in tumor. Tumor and nontumor repertoires were significantly more similar in luminal-like than in basal-like breast cancer. Tumor T cell lymph node origin was a supported hypothesis, not proven. Compared with lymph nodes, tumors were less diverse; compared with nontumor tissue, more.

MiXCR, applied by TCRdb to the multiplex PCR reads, yields one record per CDR3 protein. The repertoire includes approximately 90,000 distinct CDR3 sequences, approximately 30% of them detected once, and over 8% sits in the top ten. Samples came from axillary lymph nodes draining the breast cancer. This clonotype was seen ten or more times. Its antigen is unknown. The sequenced sample consisted of axillary lymph node tissue. The clonotype was recovered from a female donor with breast cancer. Some clones in this sample may be carry-over from other donors' samples.

CDR3 in amino acids: CSVARSSGSTDTQYF. The CDR3 DNA follows: TGCAGCGTGGCCCGATCTAGCGGTAGCACAGATACGCAGTATTTT. This rearrangement joins TRBV29-1 to TRBJ2-3; 7 bases agree with TRBD2. CDR1 and CDR2 (germline): SQVTM, ANQGSEA. With V trimmed by 6 bases and J by 0 bases, 9 bases remained unmatched. The CDR3 extends over 15 amino acids.